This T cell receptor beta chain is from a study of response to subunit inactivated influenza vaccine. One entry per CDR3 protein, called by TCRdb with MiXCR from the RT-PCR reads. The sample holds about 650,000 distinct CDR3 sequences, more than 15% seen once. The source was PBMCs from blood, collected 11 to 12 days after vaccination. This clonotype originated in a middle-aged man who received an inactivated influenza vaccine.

The CDR3 DNA follows: TGTGCCAGCAGCCGGGGACAGTATAATTCACCCCTCCACTTT. It translates to CASSRGQYNSPLHF. V is TRBV7-6 and J is TRBJ1-6; 7 bases agree with TRBD1. The CDR3 runs 14 residues. In germline, CDR1 is SGHVS, CDR2 FNYEAQ. V lost 5 bases, J lost 4 bases, and 2 bases stayed unmatched.